The 28 T cell receptor beta chains below come from one sample, sequenced in a study of T cell changes during pregnancy in multiple sclerosis. Here immunoSEQ multiplex PCR was the method, and the copy in TCRdb shows in-frame clones only, minus some. The data show roughly 30,000 clones, 70% to 90% seen once. The material was CD8+ T cells from peripheral blood mononuclear cells, obtained after pregnancy. All receptors come from a female donor with multiple sclerosis, enrolled in a pregnancy study.

The gene calls are TRBV19 and TRBJ1-1; D is undetermined. This CDR3 is built from 12 residues. The V gene lost 5 bases and the J gene lost 0 bases, with 4 bases spanning the gap. Germline CDR1 reads LNHDA; CDR2 reads SQIVND (reference sequence). As DNA, the CDR3 is TGTGCCAGTAGTTTAATGAACACTGAAGCTTTCTTT. Its translation is CASSLMNTEAFF.

This clone rates as medium-sized. V and J are TRBV6-1 and TRBJ1-5, with D unclear. Looked up from germline, CDR1 is MNHNS and CDR2 is SASEGT. The ends were cut back, 0 bases at V and 5 bases at J, with 14 bases in the middle. The length of the CDR3 is 16 residues. The CDR3 DNA reads as TGTGCCAGCAGTGAAGCGGAGGCCAGAGCCTATCAGCCCCAGCATTTT. This encodes CASSEAEARAYQPQHF.

The chain couples TRBV29-1 to TRBJ2-3; D not certain. The V end lost 1 base, the J end lost 8 bases, and 10 bases lay between the germline ends. The CDR3 consists of 12 residues. Germline values: CDR1 SQVTM, CDR2 ANQGSEA. DNA for the CDR3: TGCAGCGTTGAAGCTTCCCCCAGTACGCAGTATTTT. This encodes CSVEASPSTQYF.

The rearrangement links TRBV2 to TRBJ2-7, with D tentatively TRBD1 (5 bases). CDR1 is SNHLY, CDR2 FYNNEI, per germline. V gave up 11 bases and J gave up 3 bases, with 14 bases separating them. The CDR3 is 12 amino acids. CDR3 sequence: CAVGDSFYEQYF. CDR3 bases: TGTGCCGTCGGTGACAGTTTCTACGAGCAGTACTTC.

The chain carries TRBV2 and TRBJ2-5; D is possibly TRBD1 (6 bases). The CDR3 runs 14 residues. Germline V gives CDR1 SNHLY, CDR2 FYNNEI. V dropped 4 bases and J dropped 1 base, with 10 bases sitting between them. This chain's CDR3 is CASSGPRGQETQYF. The CDR3 DNA reads as TGTGCCAGCAGTGGGCCCAGGGGCCAAGAGACCCAGTACTTC.

V and J are TRBV7-2 and TRBJ2-1; TRBD1 agrees at 10 bases. V was pared by 5 bases and J by 4 bases, with 17 bases of the junction left unmatched. There are 19 residues in the CDR3. Germline-derived CDR1 and CDR2 are SGHTA and FQGNSA. CDR3 sequence: CASSPSSREWDRGYNEQFF. CDR3 DNA: TGTGCCAGCAGCCCAAGCAGTAGGGAATGGGACAGGGGATACAATGAGCAGTTCTTC.

The V call is TRBV10-2, the J call TRBJ1-6; D remains ambiguous. There are 15 residues in the CDR3. Germline V gives CDR1 WSHSY, CDR2 SAAADI. Trimming took 4 bases from V and 4 from J, leaving 11 bases between them. CDR3 loop: CASSGPGGYNSPLHF. Here the CDR3 DNA reads TGCGCCAGCAGTGGCCCAGGAGGGTATAATTCACCCCTCCACTTT.

The chain links TRBV9 to TRBJ1-1; D is undetermined. The V end was cut by 2 bases, the J end by 4 bases, with 9 bases between. The length of the CDR3 is 13 residues. The germline V gene has CDR1 SGDLS and CDR2 YYNGEE. In DNA form, the CDR3 reads TGTGCCAGCAGCGTGGGCCGGCGCACTGAAGCTTTCTTT. Protein product: CASSVGRRTEAFF.

The chain is built from TRBV19 and TRBJ1-5; 7 bases are shared with TRBD1. This CDR3 has 15 amino acids. Germline CDR1 is LNHDA and CDR2 is SQIVND (reference sequence). V shed 0 bases, J shed 5 bases, and the junction held 4 bases outside the gene matches. The CDR3 here is CASSIETGLDQPQHF. Written as DNA, the CDR3 is TGTGCCAGTAGTATAGAGACAGGGTTGGATCAGCCCCAGCATTTT.

This clone has more than one count but fewer than ten. The J gene is TRBJ1-3, the V gene TRBV7-8; D call uncertain. The V gene's germline CDR1 is SGHVS and CDR2 FQNEAQ. This CDR3 contains 14 residues. V dropped 3 bases and J dropped 0 bases, with 6 bases sitting between them. CDR3 DNA sequence: TGTGCCAGCAGCTTCAGCGCCTCTGGAAACACCATATATTTT. Its translation: CASSFSASGNTIYF.

The chain recombines TRBV2 with TRBJ2-1; D is undetermined. Germline CDR1 and CDR2: SNHLY and FYNNEI. V was cut by 2 bases and J by 4 bases, with 6 bases left in between. This CDR3 is built from 13 residues. DNA of the CDR3: TGTGCCAGCAGTGAATTCGTATACAATGAGCAGTTCTTC. This translates into CASSEFVYNEQFF.

The chain employs TRBV19 and TRBJ1-3; possibly TRBD1 for D (6 bases). Germline assignment: CDR1 LNHDA and CDR2 SQIVND (reference sequence). This CDR3 spans 16 amino acids. With 3 bases removed from V and 0 bases from J, the gap between germline ends came to 12 bases. The CDR3 region has the DNA TGTGCCAGTAGTATCCCCTGGACAGACTCTGGAAACACCATATATTTT. This translates into CASSIPWTDSGNTIYF.

This clone was seen only a few times. V usage is TRBV5-1 and J usage is TRBJ1-2, with 9 bases that match TRBD1. Germline CDR1 is SGHRS and CDR2 is YFSETQ. The length of the CDR3 is 15 residues. V shed 3 bases, J shed 4 bases, and the junction held 7 bases outside the gene matches. The DNA for the CDR3 is TGCGCCAGCAGCTGGGGACAGGGATCAGGCTATGGCTACACCTTC. Translated: CASSWGQGSGYGYTF. Supplemented by reference TRBV5-1 and TRBJ1-2, the full variable domain reads KAGVTQTPRYLIKTRGQQVTLSCSPISGHRSVSWYQQTPGQGLQFLFEYFSETQRNKGNFPGRFSGRQFSNSRSEMNVSTLELGDSALYLCASSWGQGSGYGYTFGSGTRLTVV.

This clone has only one observation. This chain uses TRBV7-9 with TRBJ2-1; 7 bases line up with TRBD1. Germline lookup yields CDR1 SEHNR and CDR2 FQNEAQ (reference sequence). The CDR3 has 16 amino acids. The ends lost 5 bases at V and 7 bases at J; junction bases unmatched: 14. This chain's CDR3 is CASSVLGGVGLNEQFF. The CDR3 DNA reads as TGTGCCAGCAGCGTACTAGGGGGCGTGGGGTTGAATGAGCAGTTCTTC.

The rearrangement joins TRBV10-2 to TRBJ1-2, with a possible D match to TRBD1 (5 bases). The germline V gene encodes CDR1 WSHSY and CDR2 SAAADI. Trimming removed 8 bases from V and 8 bases from J, with 21 bases in between. CDR3 length: 14 residues. The CDR3 is CASGLTATERGYTF. CDR3 nucleotide sequence: TGCGCCAGCGGTTTGACAGCGACGGAGAGGGGCTACACCTTC.

This clone appeared a few times. The gene calls are TRBV19 and TRBJ1-1; tentatively, D is TRBD1 (6 bases). The V and J ends lost 3 bases and 3 bases respectively, with 14 bases between them. The CDR3 loop spans 15 amino acids. In germline, CDR1 is LNHDA, CDR2 SQIVND (reference sequence). CDR3 coding DNA: TGTGCCAGTAGTATCTCGGGGGGCCACTACACTGAAGCTTTCTTT. Residues: CASSISGGHYTEAFF.

This clone was seen a handful of times. The chain links TRBV6-6 to TRBJ2-5; 7 nucleotides match TRBD2. From germline, CDR1 is MNHNY and CDR2 SVGAGI (reference sequence). The V segment lost 5 bases and the J segment 5 bases; nucleotides outside the gene matches: 8. This CDR3 comprises 14 residues. Here the CDR3 reads CASSKGLEGETQYF. CDR3 in DNA: TGTGCCAGCAGTAAAGGACTAGAGGGGGAGACCCAGTACTTC.

Within the sample, this clone is medium-sized. The chain recombines TRBV5-4 with TRBJ1-1, with D possibly being TRBD1 (5 bases). This CDR3 spans 14 amino acids. The V gene's germline CDR1 is SGHNT and CDR2 YYREEE (reference sequence). The V and J ends lost 5 bases and 4 bases respectively, with 15 bases between them. CDR3 sequence: CASSHHRGGTEAFF. The DNA for the CDR3 is TGTGCCAGCAGTCATCACCGCGGGGGCACTGAAGCTTTCTTT.

The chain uses TRBV7-9 and TRBJ1-6; 7 bases align to TRBD1. Trimming at V came to 8 bases and at J to 9 bases, leaving 10 bases not matched to a gene. The CDR3 loop spans 14 amino acids. Germline values: CDR1 SEHNR, CDR2 FQNEAQ (reference sequence). DNA of the CDR3: TGTGCCAGCGAACCGGGAACAGGGGTTTCACCCCTCCACTTT. Its translation: CASEPGTGVSPLHF. The complete variable domain, with remaining parts taken from reference TRBV7-9 and TRBJ1-6, reads DTGVSQNPRHKITKRGQNVTFRCDPISEHNRLYWYRQTLGQGPEFLTYFQNEAQLEKSRLLSDRFSAERPKGSFSTLEIQRTEQGDSAMYLCASEPGTGVSPLHFGNGTRLTVT.

CDR3 region: CASSHEDSITDTQYF. The CDR3 DNA reads TGTGCCAGCAGCCATGAGGACTCCATCACAGATACGCAGTATTTT. This chain links TRBV9 with TRBJ2-3, with D perhaps TRBD2 (5 bases). The CDR3 length is 15 residues. Between the trimmed V and J ends, which lost 4 bases and 2 bases, there was a span of 14 bases. Germline V lookup: CDR1 SGDLS, CDR2 YYNGEE.

This clone has just one count. This chain uses TRBV5-1 with TRBJ2-5; 9 bases agree with TRBD1. The CDR3 loop spans 15 amino acids. Germline V lookup: CDR1 SGHRS, CDR2 YFSETQ. Unmatched junction bases numbered 4, after V lost 0 bases and J lost 4 bases. CDR3 amino acids: CASSLVGTGLETQYF. The CDR3, as DNA: TGCGCCAGCAGCTTGGTCGGGACAGGGTTAGAGACCCAGTACTTC.

In its sample, this clone was seen once. The chain links TRBV6-5 to TRBJ1-1, with no clear D. CDR3 length equals 14 residues. Germline values: CDR1 MNHEY, CDR2 SVGAGI. V gave up 7 bases and J gave up 2 bases, with 14 bases separating them. This chain's CDR3 is CASTMGGVNTEAFF. Written as DNA, the CDR3 is TGTGCCAGCACCATGGGCGGGGTAAACACTGAAGCTTTCTTT.

Only a few counts were recorded for this clone. The rearrangement uses TRBV5-5 and TRBJ1-1; D gene unclear. V was clipped by 4 bases and J by 1 base, with 14 bases between them. The CDR3 totals 15 residues. CDR1 is SGHKS and CDR2 is YYEKEE in the germline V gene (reference sequence). The CDR3 DNA follows: TGTGCCAGCAGCCTTGACATGGCGGGGAACACTGAAGCTTTCTTT. Residues: CASSLDMAGNTEAFF.

This clone was counted between two and nine times. The J gene is TRBJ2-2, the V gene TRBV6-4; no reliable D call. Germline CDR1 reads MRHNA; CDR2 reads SNTAGT. The length of the CDR3 is 16 residues. V was trimmed by 0 bases and J by 1 base, leaving 9 bases between them. The CDR3 DNA follows: TGTGCCAGCAGTGACTCGGCTTACAGGAACACCGGGGAGCTGTTTTTT. Its protein is CASSDSAYRNTGELFF.

The chain employs TRBV11-1 and TRBJ2-7; TRBD2 agrees at 8 bases. V shed 2 bases and J 0 bases; nucleotides not matched to a gene: 3. The germline CDR1 and CDR2 sequences are SGHAT and FQDESV (reference sequence). The CDR3 totals 15 residues. CDR3 in amino acids: CASSLYSGASYEQYF. DNA for the CDR3: TGTGCCAGCAGCTTATATAGCGGGGCCTCCTACGAGCAGTACTTC.

Written as DNA, the CDR3 is TGTGCCAGCAGCTTAGATCTAGCGGGGGCTAGCTCCTACAATGAGCAGTTCTTC. Amino acid sequence: CASSLDLAGASSYNEQFF. The genes are TRBV7-8 and TRBJ2-1, with 10 bases fitting TRBD2. This CDR3 spans 18 amino acids. V lost 1 base, J lost 0 bases, and 6 bases stayed unmatched. Germline V gene data show CDR1 as SGHVS and CDR2 as FQNEAQ.

The rearrangement links TRBV10-3 to TRBJ2-7, with 11 positions matching TRBD2. Germline V gene lookup returns CDR1 ENHRY and CDR2 SYGVKD. The length of the CDR3 is 14 residues. The trim removed 6 bases at V and 6 bases at J, leaving 7 bases unmatched. The DNA for the CDR3 is TGTGCCATCAGGCTAGCGGGGGGCCGGGGCGAGCAGTACTTC. This codes for CAIRLAGGRGEQYF.

The CDR3 sequence is CASSEMGGSGAFF. DNA of the CDR3: TGTGCCAGCAGTGAAATGGGTGGAAGCGGGGCTTTCTTT. The chain is built from TRBV25-1 and TRBJ1-1; the D is unclear. The V end lost 2 bases, the J end lost 11 bases, and 15 bases lay between the germline ends. Germline values: CDR1 MGHDK, CDR2 SYGVNS. This CDR3 comprises 13 residues.